This T cell receptor (beta chain) was found in a study of blood T cells in healthy people across ages. Study-wide points: In long-lived donors, naive CD4+ cell counts and diversity exceeded those of aged donors.

Germline V lookup: CDR1 SGHRS, CDR2 YFSETQ. The length of the CDR3 is 13 residues. J lost 2 bases, V lost 6 bases, and 4 bases had no gene match. Through a sample-barcoded 5' primer and a J-beta primer mix, a second PCR was run for 7 to 11 cycles. MiXCR, run by TCRdb on the 5' RACE reads, gives a single entry per CDR3 protein. The sample includes 1.5 million to 2 million distinct CDR3 sequences, about 31% of them seen just once. There are a few counts of this clonotype. Its antigen is as yet unknown. The donors, aged roughly 6 to 95, were healthy Caucasians from Russia. The V gene is TRBV5-1, the J gene TRBJ2-7; 8 bases line up with TRBD1. Sequenced material: blood. This sequence was found in a woman in her thirties in good health. Here the CDR3 reads CASMEQGAYEQYF. CDR3 DNA sequence: TGCGCCAGCATGGAACAGGGGGCCTACGAGCAGTACTTC.